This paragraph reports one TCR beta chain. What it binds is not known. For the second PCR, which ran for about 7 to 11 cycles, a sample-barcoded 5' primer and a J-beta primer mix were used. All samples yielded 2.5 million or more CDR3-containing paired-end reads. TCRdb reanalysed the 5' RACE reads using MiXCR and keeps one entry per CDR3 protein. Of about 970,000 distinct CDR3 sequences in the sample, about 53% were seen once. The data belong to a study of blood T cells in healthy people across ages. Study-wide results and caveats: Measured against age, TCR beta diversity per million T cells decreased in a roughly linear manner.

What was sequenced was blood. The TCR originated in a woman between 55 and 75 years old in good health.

DNA of the CDR3: TGCGCCAGCAGCCCCCGACTAGCGGGAGGTATATATACGCAGTATTTT. It specifies CASSPRLAGGIYTQYF. This chain connects TRBV5-1 to TRBJ2-3; 13 bases line up with TRBD2. Trimming cost V 4 bases and J 7 bases; bases outside gene matches: 9. Germline loops: CDR1 SGHRS, CDR2 YFSETQ. The CDR3 consists of 16 residues.